The entry below describes one T cell receptor beta chain. No antigen is known for it. Produced via immunoSEQ multiplex PCR; TCRdb's table is partial and in-frame only. The table includes about 50,000 clones, around 79% detected once. The sample belongs to a study of OX40 agonist ivuxolimab in advanced cancers. Study-level information: Head and neck, renal cell, melanoma or hepatocellular carcinoma were the cancers that dose-escalation patients had. Partial responses were achieved by three patients: one hepatocellular carcinoma, two cutaneous melanoma.

From germline, CDR1 is ENHRY and CDR2 SYGVKD. After removal of 2 bases from V and 9 bases from J, the junction contained 9 bases not matched to a gene. The CDR3 length is 14 residues. Study results and caveats: At 0.1 to 3.0 mg/kg, clonal expansion of CD4+ and CD8+ blood T cells had occurred by week 6.

The sample consisted of CD4+ or CD8+ T cells sorted from blood, taken in a trial of the OX40 agonist ivuxolimab. This chain joins TRBV10-3 and TRBJ2-5; 7 nucleotides agree with TRBD1. This clonotype was obtained from an adult with an advanced solid tumor such as melanoma, head and neck, liver or kidney cancer. The CDR3: CAISEEQGFSSQYF. The CDR3 DNA follows: TGTGCCATCAGTGAGGAACAGGGGTTCTCGTCCCAGTACTTC.